The clone carrying this TCR beta chain appeared a few times. Its antigen is still unknown. Primers used in a second PCR of about 7 to 12 cycles were a sample-barcoded 5' primer and a J-beta primer mix. Each cDNA molecule was tagged by a template-switch adaptor with 12 random nucleotides. TCRdb called the 5' RACE reads again in MiXCR, with one record for every CDR3 protein. The table shows approximately 800,000 distinct CDR3 sequences, with about 36% occurring only once. The entry originates in a study of blood T cells in healthy people across ages. Study results and caveats: From one million sequenced T cells, diversity estimates were lower bounds.

The CDR3 extends over 13 amino acids. Germline V gene lookup returns CDR1 MNHEY and CDR2 SMNVEV (reference sequence). The source is a man aged 18 to 29 in good health. Sequencing input: blood. The chain links TRBV27 to TRBJ2-5; no reliable D call. Matching the DNA end better, TRBJ2-4 makes the J call doubtful. The CDR3 region is CASSPISKNIQYF. CDR3 DNA: TGTGCCAGCAGTCCCATTTCCAAAAACATTCAGTACTTC.